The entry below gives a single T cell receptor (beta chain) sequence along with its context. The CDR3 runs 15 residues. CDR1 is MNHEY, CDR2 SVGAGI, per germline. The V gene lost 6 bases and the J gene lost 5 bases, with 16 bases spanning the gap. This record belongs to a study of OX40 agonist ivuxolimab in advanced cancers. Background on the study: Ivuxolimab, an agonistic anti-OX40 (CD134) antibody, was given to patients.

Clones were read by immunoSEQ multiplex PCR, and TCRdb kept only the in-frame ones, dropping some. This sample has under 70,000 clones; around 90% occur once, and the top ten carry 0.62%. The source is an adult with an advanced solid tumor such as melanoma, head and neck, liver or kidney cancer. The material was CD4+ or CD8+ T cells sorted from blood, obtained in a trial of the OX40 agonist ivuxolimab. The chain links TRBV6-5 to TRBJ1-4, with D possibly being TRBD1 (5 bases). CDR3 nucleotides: TGTGCCAGCAGGCTCGCCGACAGACTGAATGAAAAACTGTTTTTT. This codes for CASRLADRLNEKLFF.